A selection of T cell receptor beta chains follows, all from one sample in a study of cytomegalovirus exposure and HLA in healthy donors. Profiling relied on immunoSEQ multiplex PCR, and the TCRdb table lists in-frame clones only, not all of them. Counted here are about 120,000 clones, over 8.5% occurring once; the ten biggest clones make up around 6.1%. The sequencing sample was made of PBMCs. The receptors come from a woman between 40 and 50 years old in good health and CMV-seropositive. Each CDR3 is given with its conserved first and last residue. The order of the fields is V gene, D gene, clone size, J gene, CDR3 length, CDR3 protein, CDR3 DNA. A D gene is named only where the DNA matches it firmly. Clone size is shown for a subset of rows, as once, few, many or a class of expanded clone.

V gene: TRBV30
D gene: NA
clone size: NA
J gene: TRBJ1-2
CDR3 length: 11
CDR3 protein: CASNGGYGYTF
CDR3 DNA: TGTGCCTCTAATGGCGGCTATGGCTACACCTTC

V gene: TRBV5-6
D gene: NA
clone size: few
J gene: TRBJ2-2
CDR3 length: 16
CDR3 protein: CASSYPRGQNTGELFF
CDR3 DNA: TGTGCCAGCAGCTACCCCCGGGGACAGAACACCGGGGAGCTGTTTTTT

V gene: TRBV11-2
D gene: TRBD1
clone size: NA
J gene: TRBJ1-1
CDR3 length: 14
CDR3 protein: CASSLAGQSTEAFF
CDR3 DNA: TGTGCCAGCAGCTTGGCGGGACAGTCCACTGAAGCTTTCTTT

V gene: TRBV7-6
D gene: TRBD2
clone size: few
J gene: TRBJ2-7
CDR3 length: 18
CDR3 protein: CASSLYASGGTSSYEQYF
CDR3 DNA: TGTGCCAGCAGCTTATACGCTAGCGGGGGGACTAGCTCCTACGAGCAGTACTTC

V gene: TRBV18
D gene: NA
clone size: NA
J gene: TRBJ1-4
CDR3 length: 15
CDR3 protein: CASSPPGQGSEKLFF
CDR3 DNA: TGTGCCAGCTCACCCCCGGGGCAGGGGAGTGAAAAACTGTTTTTT

V gene: TRBV30
D gene: NA
clone size: NA
J gene: TRBJ2-5
CDR3 length: 15
CDR3 protein: CAWSEEGYLQETQYF
CDR3 DNA: TGTGCCTGGAGTGAGGAGGGGTACTTGCAAGAGACCCAGTACTTC

V gene: TRBV10-2
D gene: NA
clone size: few
J gene: TRBJ1-2
CDR3 length: 13
CDR3 protein: CASRETGNYGYTF
CDR3 DNA: TGCGCCAGCAGAGAAACAGGGAACTATGGCTACACCTTC

V gene: TRBV2
D gene: NA
clone size: few
J gene: TRBJ2-7
CDR3 length: 12
CDR3 protein: CASSGTSYEQYF
CDR3 DNA: TGTGCCAGCAGTGGGACTTCCTACGAGCAGTACTTC

V gene: TRBV4-1
D gene: NA
clone size: many
J gene: TRBJ1-2
CDR3 length: 16
CDR3 protein: CASSQDHSATNYGYTF
CDR3 DNA: TGCGCCAGCAGCCAAGACCACAGTGCGACTAACTATGGCTACACCTTC

V gene: TRBV19
D gene: NA
clone size: NA
J gene: TRBJ2-3
CDR3 length: 14
CDR3 protein: CASRAQGGPDTQYF
CDR3 DNA: TGTGCCAGTAGGGCCCAGGGGGGCCCAGATACGCAGTATTTT

V gene: TRBV6-1
D gene: TRBD2
clone size: few
J gene: TRBJ2-7
CDR3 length: 15
CDR3 protein: CASSDRGGVPYEQYF
CDR3 DNA: TGTGCCAGCAGTGATCGCGGGGGGGTTCCCTACGAGCAGTACTTC

V gene: TRBV25-1
D gene: NA
clone size: NA
J gene: TRBJ1-1
CDR3 length: 12
CDR3 protein: CASSGQGKEAFF
CDR3 DNA: TGTGCCAGCAGTGGCCAGGGAAAGGAAGCTTTCTTT

V gene: TRBV5-4
D gene: TRBD2
clone size: few
J gene: TRBJ2-7
CDR3 length: 14
CDR3 protein: CASSYSGGANEQYF
CDR3 DNA: TGTGCCAGCAGCTATAGCGGGGGGGCCAACGAGCAGTACTTC

V gene: TRBV5-1
D gene: TRBD2
clone size: few
J gene: TRBJ2-1
CDR3 length: 15
CDR3 protein: CASSPASGGDNEQFF
CDR3 DNA: TGCGCCAGCAGCCCCGCTAGCGGGGGGGACAATGAGCAGTTCTTC

V gene: TRBV14
D gene: TRBD2
clone size: few
J gene: TRBJ2-1
CDR3 length: 16
CDR3 protein: CASSRQLAGGGNEQFF
CDR3 DNA: TGTGCCAGCAGCCGCCAGCTAGCGGGGGGTGGAAATGAGCAGTTCTTC

V gene: TRBV5-1
D gene: TRBD1
clone size: NA
J gene: TRBJ1-1
CDR3 length: 15
CDR3 protein: CASSKRQGVHTEAFF
CDR3 DNA: TGCGCCAGCAGCAAGCGACAGGGGGTACACACTGAAGCTTTCTTT

V gene: TRBV18
D gene: NA
clone size: few
J gene: TRBJ1-2
CDR3 length: 15
CDR3 protein: CASSPEREGRDGYTF
CDR3 DNA: TGTGCCAGCTCACCGGAGAGGGAGGGTCGAGATGGCTACACCTTC

V gene: TRBV30
D gene: TRBD1
clone size: few
J gene: TRBJ1-3
CDR3 length: 14
CDR3 protein: CAWRNLRGQDTIYF
CDR3 DNA: TGTGCCTGGCGAAACCTAAGGGGGCAGGACACCATATATTTT

V gene: TRBV4-1
D gene: NA
clone size: few
J gene: TRBJ2-7
CDR3 length: 15
CDR3 protein: CASSQGPGETYEQYF
CDR3 DNA: TGCGCCAGCAGCCAAGGCCCGGGAGAAACCTACGAGCAGTACTTC

V gene: TRBV4-1
D gene: TRBD2
clone size: few
J gene: TRBJ2-3
CDR3 length: 16
CDR3 protein: CASSQGLAGSTDTQYF
CDR3 DNA: TGCGCCAGCAGCCAGGGTCTAGCGGGGAGCACAGATACGCAGTATTTT

V gene: TRBV5-1
D gene: NA
clone size: NA
J gene: TRBJ2-7
CDR3 length: 14
CDR3 protein: CASSQTGGAYEQYF
CDR3 DNA: TGCGCCAGCAGCCAAACAGGGGGGGCCTACGAGCAGTACTTC

V gene: TRBV28
D gene: TRBD1
clone size: few
J gene: TRBJ1-2
CDR3 length: 16
CDR3 protein: CASSPVGTGGYYGYTF
CDR3 DNA: TGTGCCAGCAGTCCCGTAGGGACAGGCGGATACTATGGCTACACCTTC

V gene: TRBV4-2
D gene: NA
clone size: NA
J gene: TRBJ1-3
CDR3 length: 16
CDR3 protein: CASSQDRGIEGNTIYF
CDR3 DNA: TGTGCCAGCAGCCAAGATCGAGGGATCGAGGGAAACACCATATATTTT

V gene: TRBV4-2
D gene: TRBD1
clone size: few
J gene: TRBJ1-1
CDR3 length: 15
CDR3 protein: CASSQETGGATEAFF
CDR3 DNA: TGTGCCAGCAGCCAAGAGACAGGGGGGGCCACTGAAGCTTTCTTT

V gene: TRBV5-5
D gene: NA
clone size: few
J gene: TRBJ2-7
CDR3 length: 14
CDR3 protein: CASSLYFTSYEQYF
CDR3 DNA: TGTGCCAGCAGCTTGTATTTTACCAGCTACGAGCAGTACTTC

V gene: TRBV4-1
D gene: TRBD1
clone size: few
J gene: TRBJ1-5
CDR3 length: 16
CDR3 protein: CASSQDGTGVNQPQHF
CDR3 DNA: TGCGCCAGCAGCCAAGACGGGACAGGGGTTAATCAGCCCCAGCATTTT

V gene: TRBV19
D gene: NA
clone size: NA
J gene: TRBJ1-1
CDR3 length: 16
CDR3 protein: CASSIGPRGMNTEAFF
CDR3 DNA: TGTGCCAGTAGTATAGGCCCCAGGGGCATGAACACTGAAGCTTTCTTT

V gene: TRBV5-1
D gene: NA
clone size: few
J gene: TRBJ1-2
CDR3 length: 15
CDR3 protein: CASSLTGAPNYGYTF
CDR3 DNA: TGCGCCAGCAGCTTGACGGGAGCACCCAACTATGGCTACACCTTC

V gene: TRBV4-1
D gene: NA
clone size: NA
J gene: TRBJ1-1
CDR3 length: 14
CDR3 protein: CASSHLQGNTEAFF
CDR3 DNA: TGCGCCAGCAGCCACCTACAGGGAAACACTGAAGCTTTCTTT

V gene: TRBV4-1
D gene: NA
clone size: NA
J gene: TRBJ1-3
CDR3 length: 15
CDR3 protein: CASSYLPPEVNTIYF
CDR3 DNA: TGCGCCAGCAGTTATCTACCACCGGAGGTAAACACCATATATTTT